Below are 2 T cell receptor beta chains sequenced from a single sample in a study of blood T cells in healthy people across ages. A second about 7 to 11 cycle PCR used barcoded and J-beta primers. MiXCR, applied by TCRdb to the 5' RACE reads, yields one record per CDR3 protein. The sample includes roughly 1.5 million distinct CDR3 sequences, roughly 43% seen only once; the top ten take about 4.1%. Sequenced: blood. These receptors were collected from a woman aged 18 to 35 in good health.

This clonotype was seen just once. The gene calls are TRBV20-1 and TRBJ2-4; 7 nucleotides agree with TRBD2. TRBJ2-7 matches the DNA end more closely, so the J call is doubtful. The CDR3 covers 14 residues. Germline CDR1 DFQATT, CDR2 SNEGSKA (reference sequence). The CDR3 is CSARLGRSPYEQYF. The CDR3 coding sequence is TGCAGTGCTAGGCTCGGGAGGAGTCCCTACGAGCAGTACTTC.

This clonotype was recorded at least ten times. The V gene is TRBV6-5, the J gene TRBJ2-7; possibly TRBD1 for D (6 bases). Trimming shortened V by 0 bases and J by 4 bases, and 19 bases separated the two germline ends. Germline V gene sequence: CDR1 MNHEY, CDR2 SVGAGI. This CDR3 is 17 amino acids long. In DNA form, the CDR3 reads TGTGCCAGCAGTTACTCGATCTTCAGACAGGAAGGATACGAGCAGTACTTC. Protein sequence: CASSYSIFRQEGYEQYF.